The 12 T cell receptor beta chains below all came from one sample that was sequenced in a study of shared clonotypes between healthy human individuals. Method: immunoSEQ multiplex PCR; TCRdb's copy keeps in-frame clones and lacks some. Here the sample spans approximately 1.1 million clones, around 78% being singletons. Source material: memory CD4+ T cells from PBMCs. As to subset: CD45RA-negative fraction. The receptor source for this set is a man aged 18-30 years in good health. Some clones in this sample may be carry-over from other donors' samples.

The rearrangement links TRBV2 to TRBJ2-2; no definite D call. The CDR3 extends over 15 amino acids. With 5 bases removed from V and 1 base from J, the gap between germline ends came to 11 bases. Germline lookup yields CDR1 SNHLY and CDR2 FYNNEI. In nucleotides, the CDR3 is TGTGCCAGCAGTCTCCAGGTCGGGAACACCGGGGAGCTGTTTTTT. It specifies CASSLQVGNTGELFF.

With regard to this clone: Within the sample, other DNA sequences also encode this same CDR3. This rearrangement joins TRBV27 to TRBJ2-2, with TRBD2 identical over 7 bases. Trimming removed 2 bases from V and 6 bases from J; junction bases left unmatched: 3. CDR1 is MNHEY, CDR2 SMNVEV, per germline (reference sequence). This CDR3 has 14 residues. The CDR3 spells CASSLNGRPGELFF. The CDR3 nucleotides read TGTGCCAGCAGTTTAAACGGGAGGCCCGGGGAGCTGTTTTTT.

This chain joins TRBV28 and TRBJ2-3; 9 nucleotides agree with TRBD2. Germline-derived CDR1 and CDR2 are MDHEN and SYDVKM. The V gene end was trimmed by 5 bases and the J gene end by 1 base; junction bases not matched to a gene: 4. This CDR3 region has 15 residues. Here the CDR3 DNA reads TGTGCCAGCAGTACTGCGGGAGGGCGCACAGATACGCAGTATTTT. Amino acids: CASSTAGGRTDTQYF.

The J gene is TRBJ2-1, the V gene TRBV18, with 9 bases aligning to TRBD1. J gave up 8 bases and V 3 bases, and 8 bases lay outside the gene matches. CDR3 length: 15 residues. Per the germline V gene, CDR1 is KGHSH and CDR2 is LQKENI. The CDR3 coding sequence is TGTGCCAGCTCACCCCGGGACAGGGCTGAATATGAGCAGTTCTTC. Encoded protein: CASSPRDRAEYEQFF. Filled out from reference TRBV18 and TRBJ2-1, the complete variable domain reads NAGVMQNPRHLVRRRGQEARLRCSPMKGHSHVYWYRQLPEEGLKFMVYLQKENIIDESGMPKERFSAEFPKEGPSILRIQQVVRGDSAAYFCASSPRDRAEYEQFFGPGTRLTVL.

This clone appeared once. This same CDR3 is encoded by further DNA sequences in the sample. J is TRBJ2-5 and V is TRBV28; D is unresolved. Germline-derived CDR1 and CDR2 are MDHEN and SYDVKM. The ends were cut back, 4 bases at V and 2 bases at J, with 5 bases in the middle. The CDR3 consists of 12 residues. The CDR3 loop reads CASSSFQETQYF. CDR3 bases: TGTGCCAGCAGTTCTTTTCAAGAGACCCAGTACTTC.

The chain has TRBV27 and TRBJ2-5; tentatively, D is TRBD1 or TRBD2 (5 bases each). The V gene lost 6 bases and the J gene lost 5 bases, with 16 bases spanning the gap. This CDR3 is built from 14 residues. The germline gives CDR1 MNHEY, CDR2 SMNVEV (reference sequence). The CDR3: CASSPSGRWETQYF. The DNA of the CDR3 is TGTGCCAGCAGCCCCTCGGGACGGTGGGAGACCCAGTACTTC.

V gene TRBV15 combines with J gene TRBJ2-7; a weak D match, TRBD1 (6 bases). This CDR3 is 13 amino acids long. CDR1 LNHNV and CDR2 YYDKDF come from the germline V gene (reference sequence). V was shortened by 5 bases and J by 5 bases, with 13 bases between the two germline ends. This CDR3 is CATSEQGGHEQYF. CDR3 DNA: TGTGCCACCAGCGAACAGGGTGGACACGAGCAGTACTTC.

V and J are TRBV27 and TRBJ2-5, with TRBD1 identical over 8 bases. Germline trimming cut 3 bases from V and 4 bases from J; bases unmatched to any gene: 10. The CDR3 spans 16 residues. Germline values: CDR1 MNHEY, CDR2 SMNVEV (reference sequence). For the CDR3, the DNA is TGTGCCAGCAGTTTGTCTGGCGCAGGGACAGGAGAGACCCAGTACTTC. Translation: CASSLSGAGTGETQYF.

The chain combines TRBV27 with TRBJ2-3; D is unclear. This CDR3 has 16 residues. V dropped 5 bases and J dropped 0 bases, with 15 bases sitting between them. Germline V gives CDR1 MNHEY, CDR2 SMNVEV (reference sequence). CDR3 sequence: CASSHPLLSSTDTQYF. The CDR3 DNA reads TGTGCCAGCAGTCACCCCCTGTTGTCTAGCACAGATACGCAGTATTTT.

This chain uses TRBV7-2 with TRBJ1-3, with D tentatively TRBD1 (6 bases). This CDR3 comprises 16 residues. The V and J ends lost 7 bases and 2 bases respectively, with 18 bases between them. Germline loops: CDR1 SGHTA, CDR2 FQGNSA. CDR3 protein: CASTYAGGAAGNTIYF. As DNA, the CDR3 is TGTGCCAGCACCTATGCGGGGGGCGCAGCTGGAAACACCATATATTTT.

This clone was recorded once. This chain links TRBV7-3 with TRBJ2-2, with D unresolved. Germline CDR1 SGHTA, CDR2 FQGTGA. This CDR3 contains 14 residues. Trimming pared 3 bases from V and 5 bases from J, leaving 10 bases between. CDR3 in amino acids: CASSFGPATGELFF. DNA for the CDR3: TGTGCCAGCAGCTTCGGGCCTGCAACCGGGGAGCTGTTTTTT.

This rearrangement joins TRBV6-1 to TRBJ2-7; D call uncertain. The CDR3 length is 11 residues. Per the germline V gene, CDR1 is MNHNS and CDR2 is SASEGT. V gave up 5 bases and J gave up 4 bases, with 6 bases separating them. This chain's CDR3 is CASSPYYEQYF. CDR3 coding DNA: TGTGCCAGCAGTCCTTATTACGAGCAGTACTTC.